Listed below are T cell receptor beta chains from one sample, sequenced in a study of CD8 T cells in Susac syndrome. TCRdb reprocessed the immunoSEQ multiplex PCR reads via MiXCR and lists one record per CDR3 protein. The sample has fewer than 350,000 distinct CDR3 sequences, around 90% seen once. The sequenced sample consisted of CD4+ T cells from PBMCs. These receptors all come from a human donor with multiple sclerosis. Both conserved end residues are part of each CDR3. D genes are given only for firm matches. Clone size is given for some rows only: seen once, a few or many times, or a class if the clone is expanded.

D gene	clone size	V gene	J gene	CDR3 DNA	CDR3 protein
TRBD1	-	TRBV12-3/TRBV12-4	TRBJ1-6	TGTGCCAGCAGTCTGACCGGGACAGGGCTGCGTGGGGCTTCACCCCTCCACTTT	CASSLTGTGLRGASPLHF
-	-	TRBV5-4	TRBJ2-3	TGTGCCAGCAGCTTGCTGGGCACGGATACGCAGTATTTT	CASSLLGTDTQYF
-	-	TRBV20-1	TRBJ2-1	TGCAGTGCTGAACCTAGGAGGAGCTCCTACAATGAGCAGTTCTTC	CSAEPRRSSYNEQFF
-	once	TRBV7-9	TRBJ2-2	TGTGCCAGCAGCTTAGACTCCGGGACCCGACTTGGAGAGCTGTTTTTT	CASSLDSGTRLGELFF
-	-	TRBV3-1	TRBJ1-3	TGTGCCAGCAGCCAACGAGGCGGGTCTGGAAACACCATATATTTT	CASSQRGGSGNTIYF
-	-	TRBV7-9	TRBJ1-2	TGTGCCAGCAGGGACAACGGAGACTATGGCTACACCTTC	CASRDNGDYGYTF
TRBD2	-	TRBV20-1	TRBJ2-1	TGCAGTGCTATGACTAGCGGGGGGTCATGGTACAGGGCGCAGTTCTTC	CSAMTSGGSWYRAQFF
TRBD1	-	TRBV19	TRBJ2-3	TGTGCCACCTTGGACAGGCGCACAGATACGCAGTATTTT	CATLDRRTDTQYF
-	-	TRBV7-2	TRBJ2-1	TGTGCCAGCACCTCACGGAACGTGAAGATGAATGAGCAGTTCTTC	CASTSRNVKMNEQFF
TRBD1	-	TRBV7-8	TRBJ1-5	TGTGCCAGCAGCTGGGACAGTACCCAGCCCCAGCATTTT	CASSWDSTQPQHF
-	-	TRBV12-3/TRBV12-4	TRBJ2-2	TGTGCCAGCAGTTTAGGGTATGCTGGCCGGGAGCTGTTTTTT	CASSLGYAGRELFF
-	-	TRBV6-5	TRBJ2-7	TGTGCCAGCAGTTACTCGCCGGCAGGGAAGGCCTACGAGCAGTACTTC	CASSYSPAGKAYEQYF
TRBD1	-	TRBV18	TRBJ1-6	TGTGCCAGCTCACCAGTCGGGACAGTTGTTTCACCCCTCCACTTT	CASSPVGTVVSPLHF
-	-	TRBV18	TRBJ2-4	TGTGCCAGCTCTATGGGTCAAGACTTAAACATTCAGTACTTC	CASSMGQDLNIQYF
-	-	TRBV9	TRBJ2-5	TGTGCCAGCAGCGTAGGAGGTACTCCCCAAGAGACCCAGTACTTC	CASSVGGTPQETQYF
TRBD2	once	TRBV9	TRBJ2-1	TGTGCCAGCAGCGTAAGAGCTAGCGGGATCGACAATGAGCAGTTCTTC	CASSVRASGIDNEQFF
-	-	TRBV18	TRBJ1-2	TGTGCCAGCTCACGTCCGGGGGGCCGGAGGGGCTACACCTTC	CASSRPGGRRGYTF
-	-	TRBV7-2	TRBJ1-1	TGCCTATGCGCGGGGAGTGGCGGCACTGAAGCTTTCTTT	CLCAGSGGTEAFF
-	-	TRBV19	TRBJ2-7	TGTGCCACTCAGGGGGGGCTATCCTACGAGCAGTACTTC	CATQGGLSYEQYF
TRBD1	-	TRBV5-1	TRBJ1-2	TGCGCCACCAACCCCGACAGGGGCTATGGCTACACCTTC	CATNPDRGYGYTF
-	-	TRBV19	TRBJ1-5	TGTGCCAGTGACCGCCTGGGGGCTCCTTATAGCAATCAGCCCCAGCATTTT	CASDRLGAPYSNQPQHF
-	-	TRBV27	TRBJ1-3	TGTGCCAGCAAAACGACTGCCCGCTCTGGAAACACCATATATTTT	CASKTTARSGNTIYF
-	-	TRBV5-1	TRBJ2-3	TGCGCCAGCAGCTTGAGCGGCCACACAGATACGCAGTATTTT	CASSLSGHTDTQYF
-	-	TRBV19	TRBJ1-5	TGTGCCAGTAAGGCCAGGTCGGGCAATCAGCCCCAGCATTTT	CASKARSGNQPQHF
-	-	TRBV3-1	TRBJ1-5	TGTGCCAGCAGCCAAGGGACGGTTAGCAATCAGCCCCAGCATTTT	CASSQGTVSNQPQHF
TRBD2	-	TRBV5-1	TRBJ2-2	TGCGCCAGCACCATTTCCCCAAAACTAGCGGGAGGGCCTGCGCCCGGGGAGCTGTTTTTT	CASTISPKLAGGPAPGELFF
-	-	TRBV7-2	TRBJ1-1	TGTGCCAGCAGCTCCTTACCGGGACCCAGATCTGAAGCTTTCTTT	CASSSLPGPRSEAFF
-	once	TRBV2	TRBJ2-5	TGTGCCAGCAGTCTCGCTCGGGATATAGAGACCCAGTACTTC	CASSLARDIETQYF
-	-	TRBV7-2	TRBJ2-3	TGTGCCAGCAGCACCCCGACCTCCACAGATACGCAGTATTTT	CASSTPTSTDTQYF
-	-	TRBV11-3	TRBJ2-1	TGTGCCAGCAGCCCAGTAGTGGGCGCGGGTAATGAGCAGTTCTTC	CASSPVVGAGNEQFF
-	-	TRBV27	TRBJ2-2	TGTGCCAGCAGAGGGTGGGAAATCACCGGGGAGCTGTTTTTT	CASRGWEITGELFF
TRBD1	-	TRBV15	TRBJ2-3	TGTGCCACCAGCAGAGATCGGCAGGGGGTCACAGATACGCAGTATTTT	CATSRDRQGVTDTQYF
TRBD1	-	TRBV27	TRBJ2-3	TGTGCCAGCAGACAACAGGGGGCCGCCGATACGCAGTATTTT	CASRQQGAADTQYF
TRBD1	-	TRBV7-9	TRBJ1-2	TGTGCCAGCTCCCGGGACAGGGTGAGGTGGCCCTATGGCTACACCTTC	CASSRDRVRWPYGYTF
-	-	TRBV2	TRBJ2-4	TGTGCCAGCAGTGAAGCGCTGGGGGGACGGAACATTCAGTACTTC	CASSEALGGRNIQYF
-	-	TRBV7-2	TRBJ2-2	TGTGCCAGCAGCGCTTACTCGCAGCCCACCGGGGAGCTGTTTTTT	CASSAYSQPTGELFF
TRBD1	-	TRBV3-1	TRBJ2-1	TGTGCCAGCAGCCAAGGGGACAGGGGATACAATGAGCAGTTCTTC	CASSQGDRGYNEQFF
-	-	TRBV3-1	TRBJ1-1	TGTGCCAGCAGCCAAGGGGGTAGAGATAACACTGAAGCTTTCTTT	CASSQGGRDNTEAFF
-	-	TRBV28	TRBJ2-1	TGTGCCAGCAGTTCGCCCTTTGGCGGCAATGAGCAGTTCTTC	CASSSPFGGNEQFF
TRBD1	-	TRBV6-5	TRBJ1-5	TGTGCCAGCAGTTACTTGTCGGGACAGGGAATTTCGGGGCAGCCCCAGCATTTT	CASSYLSGQGISGQPQHF
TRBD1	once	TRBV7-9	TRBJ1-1	TGTGCCAGCAGCCGCAAAGCGGGACAGGGGAAGACTGAAGCTTTCTTT	CASSRKAGQGKTEAFF
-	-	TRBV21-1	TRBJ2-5	TGTGCCAGCAGCAAAGCGGCTGGTCCAGCGGCCCCCTTACAAGAGACCCAGTACTTC	CASSKAAGPAAPLQETQYF
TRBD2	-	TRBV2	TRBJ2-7	TGTGCCAGCAGGGCGGGACTAGCGGGAGCCGGTGAGCAGTACTTC	CASRAGLAGAGEQYF
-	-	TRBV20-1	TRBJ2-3	TGCAGTGCTAGAGAGACCTGGGACACAGATACGCAGTATTTT	CSARETWDTDTQYF
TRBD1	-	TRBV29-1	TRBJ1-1	TGCAGCGTTACCAGGGGGGGGAACACTGAAGCTTTCTTT	CSVTRGGNTEAFF
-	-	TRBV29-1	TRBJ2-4	TGCAGCGTTGATCTTGGAAAGCTGCTGCTAATCATTCAGTACTTC	CSVDLGKLLLIIQYF
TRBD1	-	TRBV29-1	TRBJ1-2	TGCAGCGTTGGACAGGGCCATGGCTACACCTTC	CSVGQGHGYTF
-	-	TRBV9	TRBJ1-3	TGTGCCAGCAGCGTAGCCTCCCCACCGGTCTCTGGTGGAAACACCATATATTTT	CASSVASPPVSGGNTIYF
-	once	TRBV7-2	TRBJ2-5	TGTGCCAGCAGCCCCCAGGGGACCCAAGAGACCCAGTACTTC	CASSPQGTQETQYF
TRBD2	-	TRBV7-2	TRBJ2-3	TGTGCCAGCAAGCGGGGGGGAGGGACAGATACGCAGTATTTT	CASKRGGGTDTQYF
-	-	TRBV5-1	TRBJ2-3	TGCGCCAGCAGCTTGGGGCTAGCGCGAACAGATACGCAGTATTTT	CASSLGLARTDTQYF
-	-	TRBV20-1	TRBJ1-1	TGCAGTGCTAGTCCCCAGACACTGAACACTGAAGCTTTCTTT	CSASPQTLNTEAFF
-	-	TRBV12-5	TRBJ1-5	TGTGCTAGTGCCACGGGGGGAGAGTCTTGGCCCCAGCATTTT	CASATGGESWPQHF
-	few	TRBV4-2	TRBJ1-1	TGTGCCAGCAGCCCCCGGACGGTGAACACTGAAGCTTTCTTT	CASSPRTVNTEAFF
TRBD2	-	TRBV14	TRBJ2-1	TGTGCCAGCAGCCATCGGCGGGGGGCTTCTGACTCCTACAATGAGCAGTTCTTC	CASSHRRGASDSYNEQFF
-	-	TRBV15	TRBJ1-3	TGTGCCACCAGCAGAGGGGTCTCCCCGGCCGGAAACACCATATATTTT	CATSRGVSPAGNTIYF